The 24 T cell receptor beta chains below were found in one sample sequenced in a study of OX40 agonist ivuxolimab in advanced cancers. Some clones are missing from TCRdb's copy, which holds only in-frame ones; the method was immunoSEQ multiplex PCR. The sample shows around 30,000 clones, about nine tenths of them seen only once. The specimen comprised CD4+ or CD8+ T cells sorted from blood, sampled in a trial of the OX40 agonist ivuxolimab. These receptors all come from an adult with an advanced solid tumor such as melanoma, head and neck, liver or kidney cancer.

The chain employs TRBV10-2 and TRBJ2-7; 9 nucleotides match TRBD2. Looked up from germline, CDR1 is WSHSY and CDR2 is SAAADI. The CDR3 runs to 15 residues. V lost 3 bases to trimming and J lost 0 bases; unmatched junction nucleotides: 3. CDR3 loop: CASSESSGSSYEQYF. CDR3 coding DNA: TGCGCCAGCAGTGAAAGTAGCGGGAGCTCCTACGAGCAGTACTTC.

The sample holds a few counts of this clone. The DNA for the CDR3 is TGTGCCAGCACCACCTCGGGACAGAGGAACACTGAAGCTTTCTTT. The encoded protein is CASTTSGQRNTEAFF. J is TRBJ1-1 and V is TRBV2; 7 nucleotides line up with TRBD1. With V trimmed by 7 bases and J by 1 base, 9 bases remained unmatched. CDR1 is SNHLY, CDR2 FYNNEI, per germline. This CDR3 is built from 15 residues.

This clone was counted a single time. The J gene is TRBJ2-2, the V gene TRBV7-2; D is unclear. V was pared by 5 bases and J by 2 bases, with 6 bases between. Germline values: CDR1 SGHTA, CDR2 FQGNSA. The CDR3 has 13 residues. CDR3 nucleotides: TGTGCCAGCAGCCGCCAAAACACCGGGGAGCTGTTTTTT. It translates to CASSRQNTGELFF. Based on the CDR3 plus reference TRBV7-2 and TRBJ2-2, the full variable domain is GAGVSQSPSNKVTEKGKDVELRCDPISGHTALYWYRQSLGQGLEFLIYFQGNSAPDKSGLPSDRFSAERTGGSVSTLTIQRTQQEDSAVYLCASSRQNTGELFFGEGSRLTVL.

This chain uses TRBV5-4 with TRBJ2-5; possible D gene TRBD2, 5 bases. Trimming cost V 0 bases and J 1 base, with 13 bases left between them. Looked up from germline, CDR1 is SGHNT and CDR2 is YYREEE (reference sequence). This CDR3 spans 16 amino acids. CDR3 DNA sequence: TGTGCCAGCAGCTTGGGAGTCGGGGTAGGCCAAGAGACCCAGTACTTC. Its protein is CASSLGVGVGQETQYF.

The chain uses TRBV19 and TRBJ2-5; perhaps D is TRBD1 or TRBD2 (6 bases each). This CDR3 is 14 amino acids long. V was shortened by 5 bases and J by 4 bases, with 14 bases between the two germline ends. The germline V gene encodes CDR1 LNHDA and CDR2 SQIVND (reference sequence). CDR3 coding DNA: TGTGCCAGTAGTCAACAGGGAGGCTCAGAGACCCAGTACTTC. Translating gives CASSQQGGSETQYF.

This clone was seen just once. This chain links TRBV7-2 with TRBJ2-3, with 8 nucleotides matching TRBD1. Germline CDR1 and CDR2: SGHTA and FQGNSA. The CDR3 runs to 18 residues. Germline trimming cut 7 bases from V and 2 bases from J; bases unmatched to any gene: 17. CDR3 DNA: TGTGCCAGCAACCGGGGACAGGTCGACTTTTTCCTCACAGATACGCAGTATTTT. As protein: CASNRGQVDFFLTDTQYF.

The CDR3, as DNA: TGTGCCAGCAGCTCCCCCGGGGGTGGCACAGATACGCAGTATTTT. Residues: CASSSPGGGTDTQYF. This rearrangement joins TRBV5-4 to TRBJ2-3, with D tentatively TRBD2 (6 bases). CDR1 and CDR2 (germline): SGHNT, YYREEE (reference sequence). V was clipped by 3 bases and J by 1 base, with 12 bases between them. There are 15 residues in the CDR3. Full variable domain (missing parts from reference TRBV5-4 and TRBJ2-3): ETGVTQSPTHLIKTRGQQVTLRCSSQSGHNTVSWYQQALGQGPQFIFQYYREEENGRGNFPPRFSGLQFPNYSSELNVNALELDDSALYLCASSSPGGGTDTQYFGPGTRLTVL.

CDR3 loop: CASSRGTDDYEQYF. In DNA form, the CDR3 reads TGTGCCAGTAGCCGAGGGACGGACGACTACGAGCAGTACTTC. The chain carries TRBV19 and TRBJ2-7; D may be TRBD1 or TRBD2 (5 bases each). The V and J ends lost 6 bases and 3 bases respectively, with 15 bases between them. Per germline, CDR1 LNHDA and CDR2 SQIVND (reference sequence). The CDR3 extends over 14 amino acids.

The chain is built from TRBV27 and TRBJ2-6; no firm D call. CDR1 and CDR2 (germline): MNHEY, SMNVEV (reference sequence). The CDR3 has 16 amino acids. The V and J ends lost 4 bases and 0 bases respectively, with 10 bases between them. CDR3 amino acids: CASSSEGTSGANVLTF. In DNA, the CDR3 is TGTGCCAGCAGTTCGGAAGGAACCTCTGGGGCCAACGTCCTGACTTTC.

This clone was seen a handful of times. The CDR3: CASSPGFSTDTQYF. CDR3 DNA: TGCGCCAGCAGCCCCGGTTTCAGCACAGATACGCAGTATTTT. The chain has TRBV4-1 and TRBJ2-3; D call uncertain. CDR3 length: 14 amino acids. The V gene lost 4 bases and the J gene lost 0 bases, with 8 bases spanning the gap. The V gene's germline CDR1 is MGHRA and CDR2 YSYEKL.

The rearrangement uses TRBV6-1 and TRBJ2-5, with TRBD1 identical over 8 bases. CDR3 length: 18 residues. J gave up 5 bases and V 1 base, and 15 bases lay outside the gene matches. Germline V gene data show CDR1 as MNHNS and CDR2 as SASEGT. This chain's CDR3 is CASSEGFGGQVPGETQYF. The CDR3 DNA reads as TGTGCCAGCAGTGAAGGCTTTGGGGGACAGGTTCCTGGGGAGACCCAGTACTTC.

The V gene is TRBV6-5, the J gene TRBJ2-7; D is uncertain. CDR1 and CDR2 (germline): MNHEY, SVGAGI. The V end was cut by 0 bases, the J end by 7 bases, with 4 bases between. This CDR3 spans 11 amino acids. CDR3 DNA: TGTGCCAGCAGTTACTCGGGTGAGCAGTACTTC. Encoded protein: CASSYSGEQYF.

The chain couples TRBV7-9 to TRBJ1-4, with a tentative D call TRBD1 (6 bases). Germline CDR1 reads SEHNR; CDR2 reads FQNEAQ (reference sequence). V gave up 4 bases and J gave up 7 bases, with 13 bases separating them. The CDR3 spans 14 residues. The CDR3: CASSSGQFGEKLFF. The CDR3 DNA sequence: TGTGCCAGCAGCTCTGGACAGTTCGGTGAAAAACTGTTTTTT. The variable domain in full, completed from reference TRBV7-9 and TRBJ1-4, reads DTGVSQNPRHKITKRGQNVTFRCDPISEHNRLYWYRQTLGQGPEFLTYFQNEAQLEKSRLLSDRFSAERPKGSFSTLEIQRTEQGDSAMYLCASSSGQFGEKLFFGSGTQLSVL.

The V call is TRBV7-2, the J call TRBJ1-5, with D unclear. From germline, CDR1 is SGHTA and CDR2 FQGNSA. Trimming took 1 base from V and 2 from J, leaving 9 bases between them. The CDR3 runs 15 residues. For the CDR3, the DNA is TGTGCCAGCAGCTTAGGATCTCCCGGCAATCAGCCCCAGCATTTT. It translates to CASSLGSPGNQPQHF.

This clone was detected only a few times. The rearrangement links TRBV28 to TRBJ2-3; no definite D call. V was cut by 2 bases and J by 4 bases, with 7 bases left in between. The CDR3 runs 13 residues. Germline lookup yields CDR1 MDHEN and CDR2 SYDVKM. CDR3 loop: CASSLLESDTQYF. The CDR3 coding sequence is TGTGCCAGCAGTTTACTAGAGTCAGATACGCAGTATTTT.

The rearrangement joins TRBV27 to TRBJ2-7; 12 bases are a match to TRBD2. Germline V gene sequence: CDR1 MNHEY, CDR2 SMNVEV (reference sequence). V gave up 5 bases and J gave up 4 bases; unmatched junction bases: 6. The CDR3 contains 15 residues. CDR3 residues: CASSRLAGVRYEQYF. In nucleotides, the CDR3 is TGTGCCAGCAGTAGACTAGCGGGGGTGAGGTACGAGCAGTACTTC.

This chain joins TRBV2 and TRBJ2-1; 11 bases align to TRBD1. Germline V gene lookup returns CDR1 SNHLY and CDR2 FYNNEI. The J segment lost 8 bases and the V segment lost 5 bases, leaving 8 bases of the junction unmatched. CDR3 length: 15 residues. CDR3 region: CASSPRTGGGDEQFF. Written as DNA, the CDR3 is TGTGCCAGCAGTCCAAGGACAGGGGGCGGAGATGAGCAGTTCTTC.

The V and J genes are TRBV28 and TRBJ2-3; maybe TRBD1 (5 bases). The V and J ends lost 5 bases and 6 bases respectively, with 15 bases between them. Germline CDR1 is MDHEN and CDR2 is SYDVKM. The CDR3 contains 14 residues. This CDR3 reads CASSSPLGPDTQYF. Written as DNA, the CDR3 is TGTGCCAGCAGTAGCCCGTTGGGGCCGGATACGCAGTATTTT.

The rearrangement joins TRBV28 to TRBJ1-2; D is possibly TRBD1 (6 bases). Trimming cost V 6 bases and J 3 bases, with 14 bases left between them. The CDR3 spans 14 residues. Per the germline V gene, CDR1 is MDHEN and CDR2 is SYDVKM. CDR3 sequence (DNA): TGTGCCAGCAGGCGGTGGCAGGGGCACTATGGCTACACCTTC. Translating gives CASRRWQGHYGYTF.

The chain has TRBV6-1 and TRBJ2-7, with 8 bases that match TRBD1. Germline V gene sequence: CDR1 MNHNS, CDR2 SASEGT. The trim removed 2 bases at V and 2 bases at J, leaving 5 bases unmatched. The CDR3 loop spans 15 amino acids. CDR3 DNA sequence: TGTGCCAGCAGTGAACAGTCAGGGGGCACCTACGAGCAGTACTTC. Its protein is CASSEQSGGTYEQYF.

The rearrangement joins TRBV19 to TRBJ2-7; D is undetermined. Looked up from germline, CDR1 is LNHDA and CDR2 is SQIVND (reference sequence). The CDR3 length is 14 residues. Trimming removed 6 bases from V and 2 bases from J, with 14 bases in between. CDR3 residues: CASSLSGFTYEQYF. The DNA of the CDR3 is TGTGCCAGTAGCCTTTCCGGGTTCACCTACGAGCAGTACTTC.

The chain couples TRBV9 to TRBJ1-1; D possibly corresponds to TRBD1 (5 bases). The CDR3 extends over 17 amino acids. Trimming cost V 3 bases and J 1 base, with 19 bases left between them. Germline V gene lookup returns CDR1 SGDLS and CDR2 YYNGEE. The CDR3 protein is CASSALPGTAGNTEAFF. The CDR3 DNA follows: TGTGCCAGCAGCGCCCTCCCCGGGACGGCGGGGAACACTGAAGCTTTCTTT. Variable domain in full (rest from reference TRBV9 and TRBJ1-1): DSGVTQTPKHLITATGQRVTLRCSPRSGDLSVYWYQQSLDQGLQFLIQYYNGEERAKGNILERFSAQQFPDLHSELNLSSLELGDSALYFCASSALPGTAGNTEAFFGQGTRLTVV.

The chain links TRBV6-1 to TRBJ2-5; D might be TRBD1 (6 bases). Germline V gene data show CDR1 as MNHNS and CDR2 as SASEGT. The V end lost 6 bases, the J end lost 2 bases, and 10 bases lay between the germline ends. The CDR3 length is 13 residues. CDR3 coding DNA: TGTGCCAGCAGCCAGGGGCAGCAAGAGACCCAGTACTTC. It codes for CASSQGQQETQYF.

The genes are TRBV27 and TRBJ2-1; 8 positions match TRBD1. Germline V gene data show CDR1 as MNHEY and CDR2 as SMNVEV (reference sequence). V trimming: 6 bases; J trimming: 9 bases; junction bases outside the gene matches: 7. This CDR3 is 13 amino acids long. The CDR3: CASRKTGASEQFF. The CDR3 coding sequence is TGTGCCAGCAGGAAGACAGGGGCAAGTGAGCAGTTCTTC.